Sequencing of this T cell receptor (beta chain) was carried out in a study of OX40 agonist ivuxolimab in advanced cancers. About the study: Treatment of patients was with ivuxolimab, an agonistic anti-OX40 (CD134) antibody. The study's findings and limits: The CD4+ and CD8+ T cells in the blood had expanded clonally by week 6 at 0.1 to 3.0 mg/kg. Antigen specificity remained undetermined for the expanded peripheral T cells.

This table comes from immunoSEQ multiplex PCR, and its TCRdb copy is limited to in-frame clones, with some not included. The repertoire holds tens of thousands of clones, with approximately 80% as singletons. Germline-derived CDR1 and CDR2 are KGHSH and LQKENI. The CDR3 is 18 residues long. V dropped 3 bases and J dropped 0 bases, with 15 bases sitting between them. A word on this clone: Its target is unknown.

This material consisted of CD4+ or CD8+ T cells sorted from blood, taken in a trial of the OX40 agonist ivuxolimab. The chain links TRBV18 to TRBJ2-6; D gene ambiguous. This receptor was taken from an adult with an advanced solid tumor such as melanoma, head and neck, liver or kidney cancer. CDR3 coding DNA: TGTGCCAGCTCACCGCGTGTACTCCTGAGCTCTGGGGCCAACGTCCTGACTTTC. This encodes CASSPRVLLSSGANVLTF.